The clone carrying this T cell receptor (beta chain) was detected only a few times. Its antigen is undetermined. The sample comes from a study of OX40 agonist ivuxolimab in advanced cancers. Study conclusions and caveats: At 0.1 to 3.0 mg/kg and by week 6, CD4+ and CD8+ T cells in the blood had expanded clonally.

This CDR3 is 15 amino acids long. The germline V gene has CDR1 SGHAT and CDR2 FQNNGV. The V gene lost 3 bases and the J gene lost 5 bases, with 14 bases spanning the gap. Using immunoSEQ multiplex PCR, the repertoire was profiled, and TCRdb retains in-frame clones only, with some absent. The sample yields about 79,000 clones, 70% to 90% seen once. The receptor comes from an adult with an advanced solid tumor such as melanoma, head and neck, liver or kidney cancer. Material: CD4+ or CD8+ T cells sorted from blood, obtained in a trial of the OX40 agonist ivuxolimab. V usage is TRBV11-2 and J usage is TRBJ2-1; tentatively, D is TRBD1 or TRBD2 (5 bases each). CDR3 in DNA: TGTGCCAGCAGCTTTTGGGGGAGTGAGAACAATGAGCAGTTCTTC. This translates into CASSFWGSENNEQFF.